This T cell receptor (beta chain) was retrieved from a study of spatial heterogeneity in lung cancer. Study-wide results and limits: More often at tumor resection than at routine follow-up, ubiquitous expanded tumor TCRs were detected in the blood.

A note on this clonotype: Its target is not known.

The time point here: sample taken at primary tumor resection. Tumor, nontumor lung or frozen PBMC supplied whole RNA, sequenced without sorting. The donors comprised around 72 untreated early-stage non-small cell lung cancer patients. Each CDR3 protein gets one entry after TCRdb re-called the 5' RACE reads with MiXCR. The sample carries 60,000 to 80,000 distinct CDR3 sequences, less than 15% recorded once. The receptor was derived from a male donor with early-stage non-small cell lung cancer. This specimen consisted of PBMCs, obtained at surgery.

CDR3 nucleotides: TGTGCCAGTAGACGAGGGGTAGTGAGTCAAGAGACCCAGTACTTC. Its translation is CASRRGVVSQETQYF. The rearrangement links TRBV19 to TRBJ2-5; D is perhaps TRBD1 or TRBD2 (5 bases each). In germline, CDR1 is LNHDA, CDR2 SQIVND (reference sequence). V was clipped by 6 bases and J by 2 bases, with 16 bases between them. CDR3 size: 15 residues.